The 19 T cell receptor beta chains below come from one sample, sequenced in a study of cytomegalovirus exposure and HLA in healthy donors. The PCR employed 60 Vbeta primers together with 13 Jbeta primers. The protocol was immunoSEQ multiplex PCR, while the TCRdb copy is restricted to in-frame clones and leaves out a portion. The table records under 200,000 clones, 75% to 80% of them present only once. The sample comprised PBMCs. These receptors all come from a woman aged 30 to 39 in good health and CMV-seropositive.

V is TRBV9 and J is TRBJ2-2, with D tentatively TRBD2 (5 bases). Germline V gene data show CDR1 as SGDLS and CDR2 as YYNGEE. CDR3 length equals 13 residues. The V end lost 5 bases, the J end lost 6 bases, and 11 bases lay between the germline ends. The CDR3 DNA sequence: TGTGCCAGCAGTGCTATGGGAGCCGGGGAGCTGTTTTTT. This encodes CASSAMGAGELFF. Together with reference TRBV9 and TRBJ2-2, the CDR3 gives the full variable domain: DSGVTQTPKHLITATGQRVTLRCSPRSGDLSVYWYQQSLDQGLQFLIQYYNGEERAKGNILERFSAQQFPDLHSELNLSSLELGDSALYFCASSAMGAGELFFGEGSRLTVL.

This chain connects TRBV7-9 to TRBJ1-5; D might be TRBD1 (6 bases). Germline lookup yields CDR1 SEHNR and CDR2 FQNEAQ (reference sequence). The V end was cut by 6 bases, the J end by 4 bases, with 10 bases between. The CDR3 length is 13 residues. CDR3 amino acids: CASSGGGNQPQHF. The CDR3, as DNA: TGTGCCAGCAGTGGGGGCGGAAATCAGCCCCAGCATTTT.

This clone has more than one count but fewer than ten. The CDR3 protein is CAWSVRGGVQETQYF. The DNA of the CDR3 is TGTGCCTGGAGTGTACGAGGGGGGGTCCAAGAGACCCAGTACTTC. The gene calls are TRBV30 and TRBJ2-5; the D gene is possibly TRBD2 (7 bases). Trimming stripped 0 bases from V and 1 base from J, with 12 bases between. The CDR3 consists of 15 residues. Germline lookup yields CDR1 GTSNPN and CDR2 SVGIG (reference sequence).

The CDR3 coding sequence is TGTGCCAGCTACTACTCCCGGGACAGGGGTGGCGAGCAGTACTTC. It yields the protein CASYYSRDRGGEQYF. This chain joins TRBV6-6 and TRBJ2-7; TRBD1 matches at 10 bases. This CDR3 has 15 amino acids. The ends lost 8 bases at V and 6 bases at J; junction bases unmatched: 13. Germline V gene lookup returns CDR1 MNHNY and CDR2 SVGAGI (reference sequence).

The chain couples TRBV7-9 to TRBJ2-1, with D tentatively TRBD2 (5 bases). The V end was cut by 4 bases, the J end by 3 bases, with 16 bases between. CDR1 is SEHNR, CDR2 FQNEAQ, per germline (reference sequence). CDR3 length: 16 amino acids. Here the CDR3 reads CASSSKVGLGYNEQFF. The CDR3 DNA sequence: TGTGCCAGCAGCTCGAAGGTTGGACTCGGCTACAATGAGCAGTTCTTC.

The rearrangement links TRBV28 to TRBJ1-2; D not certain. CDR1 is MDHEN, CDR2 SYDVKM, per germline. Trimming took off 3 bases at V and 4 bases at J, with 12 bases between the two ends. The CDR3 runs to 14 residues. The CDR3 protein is CASSLGGQAYGYTF. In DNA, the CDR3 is TGTGCCAGCAGTTTGGGTGGGCAGGCCTATGGCTACACCTTC.

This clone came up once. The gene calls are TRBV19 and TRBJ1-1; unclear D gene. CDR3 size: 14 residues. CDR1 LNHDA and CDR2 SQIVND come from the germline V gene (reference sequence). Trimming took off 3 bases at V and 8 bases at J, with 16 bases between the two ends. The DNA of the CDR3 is TGTGCCAGTAGTATTCCATGGGGAGGCAAGGAAGCTTTCTTT. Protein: CASSIPWGGKEAFF.

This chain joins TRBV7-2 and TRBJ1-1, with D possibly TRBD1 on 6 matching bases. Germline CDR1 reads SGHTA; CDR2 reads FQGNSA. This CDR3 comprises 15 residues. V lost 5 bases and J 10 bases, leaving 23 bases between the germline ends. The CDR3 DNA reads TGTGCCAGCAGCATGAATGGGGGCAGGGCGCTACGAGCTTTCTTT. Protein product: CASSMNGGRALRAFF.

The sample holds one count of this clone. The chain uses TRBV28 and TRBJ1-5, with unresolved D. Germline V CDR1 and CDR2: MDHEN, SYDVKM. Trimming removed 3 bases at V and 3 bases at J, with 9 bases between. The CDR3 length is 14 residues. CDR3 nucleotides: TGTGCCAGCAGTTTTGGCAGGTACAATCAGCCCCAGCATTTT. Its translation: CASSFGRYNQPQHF.

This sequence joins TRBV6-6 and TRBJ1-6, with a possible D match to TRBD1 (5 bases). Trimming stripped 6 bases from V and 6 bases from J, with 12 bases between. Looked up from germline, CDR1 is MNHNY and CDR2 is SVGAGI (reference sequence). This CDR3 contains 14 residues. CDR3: CASRETGFNSPLHF. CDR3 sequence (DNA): TGTGCCAGCAGGGAAACAGGATTTAATTCACCCCTCCACTTT.

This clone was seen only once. CDR3 sequence (DNA): TGTGCCAGCAGTTTAGAGGCTAGCGGGCGTGGCACAGATACGCAGTATTTT. This encodes CASSLEASGRGTDTQYF. The chain employs TRBV28 and TRBJ2-3; TRBD2 agrees at 8 bases. V lost 2 bases to trimming and J lost 1 base; unmatched junction nucleotides: 8. Germline CDR1 MDHEN, CDR2 SYDVKM. The CDR3 extends over 17 amino acids.

The CDR3 sequence is CASQTSTPYSPLHF. DNA for the CDR3: TGTGCCAGCCAGACTAGCACACCGTATTCACCCCTCCACTTT. The chain links TRBV28 to TRBJ1-6; unclear D gene. The V end was cut by 8 bases, the J end by 8 bases, with 16 bases between. Germline V lookup: CDR1 MDHEN, CDR2 SYDVKM. The length of the CDR3 is 14 residues.

CDR3 in amino acids: CASSLDSHEQYF. The CDR3 DNA reads as TGCGCCAGCAGCCTCGACAGTCACGAGCAGTACTTC. The chain joins TRBV5-1 to TRBJ2-7, with D maybe TRBD1 (5 bases). The CDR3 is made up of 12 amino acids. Germline CDR1 and CDR2: SGHRS and YFSETQ. The V end was cut by 4 bases, the J end by 5 bases, with 10 bases between.

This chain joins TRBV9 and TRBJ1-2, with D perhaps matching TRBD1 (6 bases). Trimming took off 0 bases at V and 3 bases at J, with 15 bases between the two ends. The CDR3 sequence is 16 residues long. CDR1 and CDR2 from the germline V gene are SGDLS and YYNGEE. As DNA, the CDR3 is TGTGCCAGCAGCGTAGATACAGGGCCATACGACTATGGCTACACCTTC. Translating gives CASSVDTGPYDYGYTF.

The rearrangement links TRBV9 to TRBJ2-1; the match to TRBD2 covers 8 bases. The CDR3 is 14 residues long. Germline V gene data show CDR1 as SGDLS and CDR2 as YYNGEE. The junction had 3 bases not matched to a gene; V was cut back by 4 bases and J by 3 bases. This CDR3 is CASSLAGIYNEQFF. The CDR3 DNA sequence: TGTGCCAGCAGCTTAGCGGGAATCTACAATGAGCAGTTCTTC.

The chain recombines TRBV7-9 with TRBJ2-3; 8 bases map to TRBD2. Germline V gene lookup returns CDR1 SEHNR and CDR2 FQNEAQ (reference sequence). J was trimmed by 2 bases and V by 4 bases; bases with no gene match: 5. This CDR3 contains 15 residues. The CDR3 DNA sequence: TGTGCCAGCAGCTCCCGGGAGGGTTACACAGATACGCAGTATTTT. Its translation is CASSSREGYTDTQYF.

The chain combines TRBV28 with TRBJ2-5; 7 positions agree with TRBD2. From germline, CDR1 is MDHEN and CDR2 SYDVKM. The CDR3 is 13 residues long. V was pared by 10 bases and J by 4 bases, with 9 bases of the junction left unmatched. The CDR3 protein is CATSWRERETQYF. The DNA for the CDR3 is TGTGCCACCAGCTGGCGGGAGCGAGAGACCCAGTACTTC.

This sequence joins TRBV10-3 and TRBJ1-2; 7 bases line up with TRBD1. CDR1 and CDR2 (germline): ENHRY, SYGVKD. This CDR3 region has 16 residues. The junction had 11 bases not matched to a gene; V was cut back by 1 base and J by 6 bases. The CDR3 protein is CAISEWLGTEVNGYTF. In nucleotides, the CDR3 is TGTGCCATCAGTGAGTGGTTAGGGACAGAGGTGAATGGCTACACCTTC.

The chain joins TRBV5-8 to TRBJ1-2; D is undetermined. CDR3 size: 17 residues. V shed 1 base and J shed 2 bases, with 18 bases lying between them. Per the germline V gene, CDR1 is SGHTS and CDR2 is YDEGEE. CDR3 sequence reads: CASSLFLAVKKNYGYTF. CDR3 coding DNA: TGTGCCAGCAGCTTGTTTTTAGCCGTAAAGAAGAACTATGGCTACACCTTC.